The T cell receptor beta chain under discussion was sequenced for a study of spatial heterogeneity in lung cancer. Whole-study context: As counted in raw reads, each unique TCR and UMI combination appeared more than ten times on average.

Time point noted: sample taken at primary tumor resection. Tumor, nontumor lung or frozen PBMC supplied whole RNA that was sequenced unsorted. A total of over 70 untreated early-stage non-small cell lung cancer patients served as donors. V lost 5 bases and J 8 bases, leaving 13 bases between the germline ends. There are 13 residues in the CDR3. The germline gives CDR1 MNHEY, CDR2 SVGEGT. The presence of a unique molecular identifier marked each TCR cDNA molecule. TCRdb used MiXCR to reprocess the 5' RACE reads, holding one entry per CDR3 protein. The top ten clones hold 30% to 40% of a sample with approximately 11,000 distinct CDR3 sequences, approximately 25% of them seen once. This clonotype was detected once.

The sequence was obtained from a female donor with early-stage non-small cell lung cancer. This specimen consisted of PBMCs, obtained at surgery. V gene TRBV6-2 or TRBV6-3 combines with J gene TRBJ2-4; D call uncertain. The CDR3 DNA reads TGTGCCAGCAGTCGGACCCGACCAGACATTCAGTACTTC. Encoded protein: CASSRTRPDIQYF.